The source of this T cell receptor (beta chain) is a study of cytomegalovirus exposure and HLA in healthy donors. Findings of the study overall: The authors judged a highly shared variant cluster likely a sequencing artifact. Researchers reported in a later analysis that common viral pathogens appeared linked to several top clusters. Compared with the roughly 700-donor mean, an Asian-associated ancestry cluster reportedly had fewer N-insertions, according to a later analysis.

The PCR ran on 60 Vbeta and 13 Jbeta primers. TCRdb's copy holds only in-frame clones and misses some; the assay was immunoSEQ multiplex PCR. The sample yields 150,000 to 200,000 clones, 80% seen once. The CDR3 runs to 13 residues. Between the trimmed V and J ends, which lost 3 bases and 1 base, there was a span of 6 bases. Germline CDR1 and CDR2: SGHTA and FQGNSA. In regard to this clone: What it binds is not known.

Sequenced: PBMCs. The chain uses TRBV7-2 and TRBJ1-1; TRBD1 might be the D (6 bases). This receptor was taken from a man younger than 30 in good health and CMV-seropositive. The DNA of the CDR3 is TGTGCCAGCAGCTTGGGACAGAACACTGAAGCTTTCTTT. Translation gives CASSLGQNTEAFF.